This T cell receptor beta chain was sequenced in a study of T cells after yellow fever vaccination. Study-level results: Across the CD4 and CD8 compartments, a small share of clonotypes was present in both. Sorted repertoires could include abundant contaminating clonotypes from bulk cells. The secondary response showed a weaker magnitude and a faster peak, day 5 versus 15.

The TCR cDNA carried a universal primer site and UMIs from 5'RACE template switching. From the 5' RACE reads, TCRdb called clonotypes with MiXCR, one entry per CDR3 protein. The sample consists of about 630,000 distinct CDR3 sequences, roughly an eighth of them appearing once. CDR3 length: 21 residues. CDR1 MGHDK and CDR2 SYGVNS come from the germline V gene. The V segment lost 7 bases and the J segment 0 bases; nucleotides outside the gene matches: 20. This clonotype has only a few counts. What it binds is unknown. The rearrangement joins TRBV25-1 to TRBJ2-1, with 11 bases matching TRBD2. The sequencing here drew on PBMCs, taken on the day of the yellow fever booster vaccination. The sequence was collected from a man younger than 45 who received the YFV17D yellow fever vaccine. The CDR3 protein is CASIGAVGRALAGVSYNEQFF. DNA for the CDR3: TGTGCCAGCATAGGAGCGGTGGGCAGGGCACTAGCGGGAGTCTCCTACAATGAGCAGTTCTTC.